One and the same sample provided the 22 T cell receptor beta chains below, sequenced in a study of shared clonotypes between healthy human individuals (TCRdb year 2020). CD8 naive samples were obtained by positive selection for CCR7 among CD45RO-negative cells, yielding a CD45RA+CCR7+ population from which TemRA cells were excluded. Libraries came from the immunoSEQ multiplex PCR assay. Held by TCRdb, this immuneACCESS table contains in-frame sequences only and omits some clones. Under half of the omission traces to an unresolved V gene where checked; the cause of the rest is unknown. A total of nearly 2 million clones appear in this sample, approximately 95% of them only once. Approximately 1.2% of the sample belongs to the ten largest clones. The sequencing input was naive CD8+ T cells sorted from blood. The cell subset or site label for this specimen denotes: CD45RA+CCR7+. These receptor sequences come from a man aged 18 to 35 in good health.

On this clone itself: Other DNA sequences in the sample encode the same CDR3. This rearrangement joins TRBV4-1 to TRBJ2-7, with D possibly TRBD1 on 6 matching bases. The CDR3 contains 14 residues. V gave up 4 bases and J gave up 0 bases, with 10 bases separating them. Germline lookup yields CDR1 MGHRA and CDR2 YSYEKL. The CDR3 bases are TGCGCCAGCAGCCTAAGGACAGACTCCTACGAGCAGTACTTC. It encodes CASSLRTDSYEQYF.

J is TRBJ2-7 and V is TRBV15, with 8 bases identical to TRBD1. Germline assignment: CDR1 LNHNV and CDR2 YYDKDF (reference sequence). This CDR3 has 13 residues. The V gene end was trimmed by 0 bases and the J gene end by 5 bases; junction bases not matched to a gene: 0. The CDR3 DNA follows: TGTGCCACCAGCAGAGAGACAGGGGACGAGCAGTACTTC. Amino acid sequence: CATSRETGDEQYF.

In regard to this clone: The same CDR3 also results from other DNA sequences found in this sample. CDR3 sequence reads: CASSPGNTEAFF. As DNA, the CDR3 is TGTGCCAGTAGTCCGGGCAACACTGAAGCTTTCTTT. This chain links TRBV19 with TRBJ1-1; D not certain. Germline assignment: CDR1 LNHDA and CDR2 SQIVND (reference sequence). This CDR3 is built from 12 residues. The V gene lost 5 bases and the J gene lost 2 bases, with 6 bases spanning the gap.

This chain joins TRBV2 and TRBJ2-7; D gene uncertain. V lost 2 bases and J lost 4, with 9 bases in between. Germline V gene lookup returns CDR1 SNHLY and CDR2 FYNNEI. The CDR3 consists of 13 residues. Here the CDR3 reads CASSELGRYEQYF. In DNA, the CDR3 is TGTGCCAGCAGTGAATTAGGACGGTACGAGCAGTACTTC.

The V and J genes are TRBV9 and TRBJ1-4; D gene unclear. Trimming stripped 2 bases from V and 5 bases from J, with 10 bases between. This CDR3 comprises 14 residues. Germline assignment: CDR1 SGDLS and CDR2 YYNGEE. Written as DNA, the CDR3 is TGTGCCAGCAGCGTCGACGGACTAAATGAAAAACTGTTTTTT. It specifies CASSVDGLNEKLFF.

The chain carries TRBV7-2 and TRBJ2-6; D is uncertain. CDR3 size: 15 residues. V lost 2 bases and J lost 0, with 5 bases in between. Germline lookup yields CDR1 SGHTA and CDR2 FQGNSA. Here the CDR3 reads CASSLRDSGANVLTF. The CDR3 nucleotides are TGTGCCAGCAGCTTAAGGGACTCTGGGGCCAACGTCCTGACTTTC.

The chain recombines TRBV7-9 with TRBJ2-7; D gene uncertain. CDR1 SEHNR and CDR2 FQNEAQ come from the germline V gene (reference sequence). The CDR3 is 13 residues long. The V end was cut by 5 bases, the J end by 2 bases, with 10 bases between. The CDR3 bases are TGTGCCAGCAGCCGCAGTGTAACCTACGAGCAGTACTTC. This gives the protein CASSRSVTYEQYF. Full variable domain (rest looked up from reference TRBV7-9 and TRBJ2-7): DTGVSQNPRHKITKRGQNVTFRCDPISEHNRLYWYRQTLGQGPEFLTYFQNEAQLEKSRLLSDRFSAERPKGSFSTLEIQRTEQGDSAMYLCASSRSVTYEQYFGPGTRLTVT.

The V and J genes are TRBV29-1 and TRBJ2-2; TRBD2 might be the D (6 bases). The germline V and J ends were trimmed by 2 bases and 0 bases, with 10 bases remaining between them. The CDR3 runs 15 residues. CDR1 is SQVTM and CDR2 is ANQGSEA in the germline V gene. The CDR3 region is CSVELGTSNTGELFF. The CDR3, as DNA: TGCAGCGTTGAACTCGGGACTTCGAACACCGGGGAGCTGTTTTTT.

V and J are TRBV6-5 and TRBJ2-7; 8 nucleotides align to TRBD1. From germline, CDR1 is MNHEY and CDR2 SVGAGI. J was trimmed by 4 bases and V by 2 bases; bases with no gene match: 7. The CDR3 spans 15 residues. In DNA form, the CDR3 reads TGTGCCAGCAGTTACCTTGACGGACAGGGATACGAGCAGTACTTC. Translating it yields CASSYLDGQGYEQYF.

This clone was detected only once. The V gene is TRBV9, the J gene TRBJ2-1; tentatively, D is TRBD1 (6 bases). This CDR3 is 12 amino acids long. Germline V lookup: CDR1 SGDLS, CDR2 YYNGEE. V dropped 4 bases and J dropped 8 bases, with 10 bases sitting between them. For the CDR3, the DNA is TGTGCCAGCAGCATACAGGGCCATGAGCAGTTCTTC. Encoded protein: CASSIQGHEQFF.

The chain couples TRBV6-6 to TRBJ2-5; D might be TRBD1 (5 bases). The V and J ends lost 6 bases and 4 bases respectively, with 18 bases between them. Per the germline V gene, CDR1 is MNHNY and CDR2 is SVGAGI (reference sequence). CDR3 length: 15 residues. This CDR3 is CASRTLLQGGETQYF. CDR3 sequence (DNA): TGTGCCAGCAGAACCCTTTTGCAGGGCGGAGAGACCCAGTACTTC.

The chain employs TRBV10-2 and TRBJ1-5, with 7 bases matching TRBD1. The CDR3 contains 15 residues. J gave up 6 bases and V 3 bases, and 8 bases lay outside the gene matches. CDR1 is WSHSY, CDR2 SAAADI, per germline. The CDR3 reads CASSESPGGVQPQHF. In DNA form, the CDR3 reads TGCGCCAGCAGTGAATCCCCAGGGGGGGTTCAGCCCCAGCATTTT.

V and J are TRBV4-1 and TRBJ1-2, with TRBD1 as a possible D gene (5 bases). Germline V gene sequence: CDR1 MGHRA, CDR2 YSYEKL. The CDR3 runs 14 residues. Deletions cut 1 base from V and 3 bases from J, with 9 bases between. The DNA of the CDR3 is TGCGCCAGCAGCCAAGCCAGGGTTGACTATGGCTACACCTTC. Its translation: CASSQARVDYGYTF.

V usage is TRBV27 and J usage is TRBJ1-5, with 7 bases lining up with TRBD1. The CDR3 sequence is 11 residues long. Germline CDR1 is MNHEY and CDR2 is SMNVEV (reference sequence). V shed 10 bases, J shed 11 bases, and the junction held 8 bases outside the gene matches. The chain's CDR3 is CATSGGGAQHF. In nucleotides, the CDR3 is TGTGCCACCTCAGGGGGTGGGGCCCAGCATTTT.

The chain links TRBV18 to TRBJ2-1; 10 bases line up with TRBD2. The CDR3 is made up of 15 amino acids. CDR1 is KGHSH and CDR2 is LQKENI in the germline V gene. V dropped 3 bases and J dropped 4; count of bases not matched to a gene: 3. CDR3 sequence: CASSPRAGGYNEQFF. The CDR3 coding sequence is TGTGCCAGCTCACCCCGAGCGGGAGGGTACAATGAGCAGTTCTTC.

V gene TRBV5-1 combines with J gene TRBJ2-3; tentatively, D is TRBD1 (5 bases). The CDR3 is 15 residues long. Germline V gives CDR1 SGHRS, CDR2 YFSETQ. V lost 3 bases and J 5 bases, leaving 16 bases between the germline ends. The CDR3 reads CASSSKGSRQDTQYF. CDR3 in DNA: TGCGCCAGCAGCTCCAAGGGGTCTCGTCAAGATACGCAGTATTTT.

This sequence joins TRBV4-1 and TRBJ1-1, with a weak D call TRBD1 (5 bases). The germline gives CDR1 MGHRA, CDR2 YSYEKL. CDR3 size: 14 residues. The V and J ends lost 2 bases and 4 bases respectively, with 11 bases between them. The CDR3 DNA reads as TGCGCCAGCAGCCAACAGGGAGGAGGCACTGAAGCTTTCTTT. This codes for CASSQQGGGTEAFF.

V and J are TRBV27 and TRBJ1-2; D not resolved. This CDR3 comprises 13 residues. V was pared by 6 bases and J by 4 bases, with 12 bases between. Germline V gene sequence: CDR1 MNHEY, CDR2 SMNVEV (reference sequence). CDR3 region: CASSPTGLYGYTF. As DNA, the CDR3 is TGTGCCAGCAGCCCTACGGGCCTCTATGGCTACACCTTC.

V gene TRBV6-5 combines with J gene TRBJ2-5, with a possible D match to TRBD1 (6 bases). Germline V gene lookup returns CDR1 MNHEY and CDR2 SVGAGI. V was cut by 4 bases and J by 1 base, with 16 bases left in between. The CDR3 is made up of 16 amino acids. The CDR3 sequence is CASSSPPTGRQETQYF. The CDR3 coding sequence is TGTGCCAGCAGTTCCCCCCCGACAGGCCGCCAAGAGACCCAGTACTTC.

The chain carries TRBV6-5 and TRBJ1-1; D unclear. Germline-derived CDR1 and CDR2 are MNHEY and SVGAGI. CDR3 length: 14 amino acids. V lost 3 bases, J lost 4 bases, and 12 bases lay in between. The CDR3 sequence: CASSYAEGSTEAFF. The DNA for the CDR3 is TGTGCCAGCAGTTATGCCGAGGGTTCCACTGAAGCTTTCTTT.

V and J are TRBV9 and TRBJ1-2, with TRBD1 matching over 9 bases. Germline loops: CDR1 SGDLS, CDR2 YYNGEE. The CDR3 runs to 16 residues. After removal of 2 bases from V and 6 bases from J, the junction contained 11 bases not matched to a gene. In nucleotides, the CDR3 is TGTGCCAGCAGCGTCGATGGGGGCGGGACAGGGAATGGCTACACCTTC. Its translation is CASSVDGGGTGNGYTF.

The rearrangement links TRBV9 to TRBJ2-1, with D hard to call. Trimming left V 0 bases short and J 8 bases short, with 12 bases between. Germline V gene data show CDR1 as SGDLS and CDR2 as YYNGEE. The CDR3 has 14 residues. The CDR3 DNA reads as TGTGCCAGCAGCGTAGTTGGGTGGACGGATGAGCAGTTCTTC. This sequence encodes CASSVVGWTDEQFF. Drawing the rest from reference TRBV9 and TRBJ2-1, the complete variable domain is DSGVTQTPKHLITATGQRVTLRCSPRSGDLSVYWYQQSLDQGLQFLIQYYNGEERAKGNILERFSAQQFPDLHSELNLSSLELGDSALYFCASSVVGWTDEQFFGPGTRLTVL.